Listed here are 9 T cell receptor beta chains from one sample, sequenced in a study of blood T cell repertoires in COVID-19. Clones were read by immunoSEQ multiplex PCR, and TCRdb kept only the in-frame ones, dropping some. This table has around 130,000 clones, approximately 80% appearing once. The sequencing sample was made of peripheral blood. The receptors originated from a man in his 70s with acute or convalescent COVID-19.

The V and J genes are TRBV3-1 (or the pseudogene TRBV3-2) and TRBJ2-1; 9 bases are a match to TRBD2. Germline V gene data show CDR1 as LGHDT and CDR2 as YNNKEL (reference sequence). The V segment lost 5 bases and the J segment 2 bases; nucleotides outside the gene matches: 7. The CDR3 length is 16 residues. The CDR3 DNA follows: TGTGCCAGCAGCTCTCAGCGGGGGGCAACCTACAATGAGCAGTTCTTC. Its protein is CASSSQRGATYNEQFF.

This sequence joins TRBV9 and TRBJ2-4; tentative D call: TRBD2 (5 bases). The CDR3 sequence is 16 residues long. Germline loops: CDR1 SGDLS, CDR2 YYNGEE. Trimming shortened V by 2 bases and J by 8 bases, and 20 bases separated the two germline ends. The CDR3 sequence: CASSVRVGGPRDIQYF. In DNA, the CDR3 is TGTGCCAGCAGCGTGAGGGTTGGAGGACCGCGGGACATTCAGTACTTC.

V gene TRBV12-5 combines with J gene TRBJ1-2; D gene unclear. V was shortened by 6 bases and J by 8 bases, with 22 bases between the two germline ends. The CDR3 is 15 amino acids. Per germline, CDR1 LGHNT and CDR2 FRNRAP. The CDR3 region has the DNA TGTGCTAGTGGCCCCGGTGACACCACCTTATCCGGCTACACCTTC. Translated: CASGPGDTTLSGYTF.

The chain carries TRBV6-1 and TRBJ1-2, with D unresolved. V was pared by 0 bases and J by 11 bases, with 7 bases between. The CDR3 totals 11 residues. CDR1 is MNHNS, CDR2 SASEGT, per germline. The CDR3: CASSEARWYTF. The CDR3 DNA reads TGTGCCAGCAGTGAAGCGAGGTGGTACACCTTC.

Written as DNA, the CDR3 is TGTGCCAGCAGGCCCGTGCTTTCGAGTGTGCTGTTTTTT. Protein: CASRPVLSSVLFF. The chain is built from TRBV28 and TRBJ2-2; D call uncertain. CDR1 MDHEN and CDR2 SYDVKM come from the germline V gene. The germline V and J ends were trimmed by 6 bases and 13 bases, with 18 bases remaining between them. This CDR3 is 13 amino acids long.

The rearrangement joins TRBV7-2 to TRBJ1-3, with TRBD1 matching over 8 bases. V shed 3 bases, J shed 1 base, and the junction held 5 bases outside the gene matches. Germline assignment: CDR1 SGHTA and CDR2 FQGNSA. This CDR3 has 16 residues. The CDR3 nucleotides are TGTGCCAGCAGCTTGGGCAGGGGGCAGTCTGGAAACACCATATATTTT. Encoded protein: CASSLGRGQSGNTIYF.

This clone came up a few times. J is TRBJ1-1 and V is TRBV7-2; D gene ambiguous. Trimming left V 5 bases short and J 4 bases short, with 11 bases between. CDR3 size: 13 residues. Germline CDR1 is SGHTA and CDR2 is FQGNSA. CDR3 DNA: TGTGCCAGCAGCCGATCACTTGTCACTGAAGCTTTCTTT. The encoded protein is CASSRSLVTEAFF.

The chain uses TRBV12-3 or TRBV12-4 and TRBJ1-5, with D tentatively TRBD1 (5 bases). This CDR3 has 13 residues. V lost 3 bases and J lost 4, with 7 bases in between. In DNA form, the CDR3 reads TGTGCCAGCAGTTTCGGGGGAAATCAGCCCCAGCATTTT. Amino acids: CASSFGGNQPQHF.

The V and J genes are TRBV6-1 and TRBJ2-2, with 8 positions matching TRBD1. The CDR3 totals 19 residues. Germline V gene data show CDR1 as MNHNS and CDR2 as SASEGT. V lost 2 bases, J lost 3 bases, and 14 bases stayed unmatched. CDR3 protein: CASSEFLDRGMVDTGELFF. The CDR3 DNA reads TGTGCCAGCAGTGAATTTTTAGACAGGGGAATGGTGGACACCGGGGAGCTGTTTTTT.